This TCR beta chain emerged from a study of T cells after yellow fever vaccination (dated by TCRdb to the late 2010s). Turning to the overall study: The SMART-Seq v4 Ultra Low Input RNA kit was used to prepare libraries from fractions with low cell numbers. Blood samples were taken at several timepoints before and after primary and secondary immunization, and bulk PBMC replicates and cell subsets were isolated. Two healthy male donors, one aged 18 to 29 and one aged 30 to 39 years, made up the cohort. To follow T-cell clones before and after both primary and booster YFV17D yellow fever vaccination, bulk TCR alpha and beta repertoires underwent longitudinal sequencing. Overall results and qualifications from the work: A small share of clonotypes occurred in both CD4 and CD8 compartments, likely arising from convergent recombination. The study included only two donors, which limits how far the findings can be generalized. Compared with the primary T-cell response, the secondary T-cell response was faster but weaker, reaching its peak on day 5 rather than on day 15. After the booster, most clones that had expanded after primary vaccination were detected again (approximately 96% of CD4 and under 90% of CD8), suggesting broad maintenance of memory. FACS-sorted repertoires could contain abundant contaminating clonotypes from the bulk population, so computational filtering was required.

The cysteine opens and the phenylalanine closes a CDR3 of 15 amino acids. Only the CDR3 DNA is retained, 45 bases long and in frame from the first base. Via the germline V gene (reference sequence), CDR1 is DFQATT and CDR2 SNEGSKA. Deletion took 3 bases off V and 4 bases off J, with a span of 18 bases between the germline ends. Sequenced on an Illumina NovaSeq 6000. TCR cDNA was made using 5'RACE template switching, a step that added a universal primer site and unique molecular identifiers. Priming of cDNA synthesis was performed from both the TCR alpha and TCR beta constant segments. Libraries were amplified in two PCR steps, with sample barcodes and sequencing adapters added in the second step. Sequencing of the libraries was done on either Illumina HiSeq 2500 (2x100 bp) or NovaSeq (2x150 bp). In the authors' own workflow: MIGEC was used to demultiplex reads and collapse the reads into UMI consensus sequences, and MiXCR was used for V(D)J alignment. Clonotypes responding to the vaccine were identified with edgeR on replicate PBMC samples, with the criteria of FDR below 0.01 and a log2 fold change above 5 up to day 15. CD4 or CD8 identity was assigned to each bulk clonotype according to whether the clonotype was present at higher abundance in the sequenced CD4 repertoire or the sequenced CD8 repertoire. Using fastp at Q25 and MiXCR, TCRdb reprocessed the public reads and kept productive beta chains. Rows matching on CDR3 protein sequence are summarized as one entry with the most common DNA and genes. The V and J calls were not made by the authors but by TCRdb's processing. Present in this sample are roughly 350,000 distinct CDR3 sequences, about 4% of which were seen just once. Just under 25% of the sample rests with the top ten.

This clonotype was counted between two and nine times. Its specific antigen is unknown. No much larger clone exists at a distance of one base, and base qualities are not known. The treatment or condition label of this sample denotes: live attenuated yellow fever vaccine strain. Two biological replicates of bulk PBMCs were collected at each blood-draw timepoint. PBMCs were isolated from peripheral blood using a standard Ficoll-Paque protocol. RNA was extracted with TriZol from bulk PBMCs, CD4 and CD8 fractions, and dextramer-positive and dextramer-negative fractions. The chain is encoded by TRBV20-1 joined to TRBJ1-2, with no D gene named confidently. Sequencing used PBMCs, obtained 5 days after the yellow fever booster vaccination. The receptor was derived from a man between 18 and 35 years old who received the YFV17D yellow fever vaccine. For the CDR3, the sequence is CSARGGIANSYGYTF. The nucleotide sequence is TGCAGTGCTAGGGGAGGGATCGCCAACTCCTATGGCTACACCTTC.